The 6 T cell receptor beta chains listed next were all sequenced from one sample in a study of T cell changes during pregnancy in multiple sclerosis. TCRdb's table, derived via immunoSEQ multiplex PCR, lists solely in-frame clones and lacks some. The sample shows some 110,000 clones, about 90% of them seen only once. Source: peripheral blood, taken after pregnancy. All receptors come from a female donor with multiple sclerosis, enrolled in a pregnancy study.

The chain joins TRBV11-2 to TRBJ2-7; 10 bases match TRBD2. Germline CDR1 reads SGHAT; CDR2 reads FQNNGV. V dropped 2 bases and J dropped 4; count of bases not matched to a gene: 5. This CDR3 is built from 15 residues. CDR3 region: CASSLIAGGGYEQYF. The CDR3 nucleotides are TGTGCCAGCAGCTTAATAGCGGGGGGCGGGTACGAGCAGTACTTC.

This rearrangement joins TRBV12-2 to TRBJ1-4; TRBD1 is the table's D call and was not checked against the DNA. TRBV12-2 is an annotated pseudogene. The CDR3 is 16 residues long. The CDR3 DNA reads TGTGCAAGTCGCTTAGGTACAGGCCTAACTAATGAAAAACTGTTTTTT. Amino acid sequence: CASRLGTGLTNEKLFF.

V is TRBV5-4 and J is TRBJ1-2, with 11 positions matching TRBD1. Germline V gene sequence: CDR1 SGHNT, CDR2 YYREEE (reference sequence). The CDR3 has 15 amino acids. Trimming at V came to 0 bases and at J to 8 bases, leaving 6 bases not matched to a gene. The CDR3 nucleotides read TGTGCCAGCAGCTTGGCCCTGGGACAGGGGGACGGCTACACCTTC. This translates into CASSLALGQGDGYTF.

The chain links TRBV28 to TRBJ2-1; D gene ambiguous. The V end was cut by 6 bases, the J end by 4 bases, with 10 bases between. Germline CDR1 and CDR2: MDHEN and SYDVKM. There are 13 residues in the CDR3. The CDR3 loop reads CASRRTAYNEQFF. CDR3 nucleotides: TGTGCCAGCAGACGAACAGCATACAATGAGCAGTTCTTC.

The chain uses TRBV5-4 and TRBJ2-2; 11 bases align to TRBD2. The CDR3 totals 15 residues. Germline V lookup: CDR1 SGHNT, CDR2 YYREEE (reference sequence). Trimming removed 0 bases from V and 7 bases from J; junction bases left unmatched: 2. CDR3 DNA sequence: TGTGCCAGCAGCTTGGCTAGCGGGAGGAACGGGGAGCTGTTTTTT. As protein: CASSLASGRNGELFF.

This clone has just a few counts. The chain carries TRBV28 and TRBJ1-5; possibly TRBD1 for D (6 bases). CDR3 size: 12 residues. CDR1 is MDHEN and CDR2 is SYDVKM in the germline V gene. Trimming shortened V by 6 bases and J by 7 bases, and 10 bases separated the two germline ends. The CDR3 region has the DNA TGTGCCAGCAGCCAACAGGGACAGCCCCAGCATTTT. As protein: CASSQQGQPQHF.